A selection of T cell receptor beta chains follows, all from one sample in a study of T cells in Graves' hyperthyroidism and ophthalmopathy. TCRdb itself ran the multiplex PCR reads through MiXCR, one entry per CDR3 protein. The sample consists of almost 600,000 distinct CDR3 sequences, 46% of them appearing once. Source material: peripheral blood or thyroid tissue (not recorded which). These receptors were taken from a woman between 18 and 29 years old with Graves' hyperthyroidism. Each CDR3 is given with its conserved first and last residue. The listing skips clone size in some rows; elsewhere it reads once, few, many or a size class.

v_gene: TRBV20-1
abundance: .
j_gene: TRBJ2-5
CDR3aa: CSAEFGDETQYF

v_gene: TRBV24-1
abundance: few
j_gene: TRBJ2-5
CDR3aa: CATEATGRGETQYF

v_gene: TRBV7-9
abundance: .
j_gene: TRBJ2-5
CDR3aa: CASFGGVAGVGETQYF

v_gene: TRBV2
abundance: .
j_gene: TRBJ2-7
CDR3aa: CALETSGNYKQYF

v_gene: TRBV29-1
abundance: .
j_gene: TRBJ1-4
CDR3aa: CSVAQGTSVEKLFF

v_gene: TRBV24-1
abundance: many
j_gene: TRBJ1-5
CDR3aa: CATSEAPSTPQHF

v_gene: TRBV9
abundance: many
j_gene: TRBJ1-4
CDR3aa: CASSVVRNEKLFF

v_gene: TRBV7-2
abundance: .
j_gene: TRBJ2-7
CDR3aa: CASSSGWEQYF

v_gene: TRBV5-6
abundance: .
j_gene: TRBJ1-1
CDR3aa: CASASKGDTEAFF

v_gene: TRBV12-3/TRBV12-4
abundance: .
j_gene: TRBJ2-5
CDR3aa: CASTPGSVLQETQYF

v_gene: TRBV20-1
abundance: .
j_gene: TRBJ2-7
CDR3aa: CSARAFSDRGQYF

v_gene: TRBV5-1
abundance: few
j_gene: TRBJ2-5
CDR3aa: CASSLAQGRETQYF

v_gene: TRBV24-1
abundance: .
j_gene: TRBJ2-6
CDR3aa: CATQDLSGANVLTF

v_gene: TRBV6-1
abundance: many
j_gene: TRBJ2-7
CDR3aa: CASSELGQGYEQYF

v_gene: TRBV12-3/TRBV12-4
abundance: many
j_gene: TRBJ1-5
CDR3aa: CASSLEGFNQPQHF

v_gene: TRBV19
abundance: .
j_gene: TRBJ1-2
CDR3aa: CASSLVTGHTANYGYTF

v_gene: TRBV5-1
abundance: many
j_gene: TRBJ1-2
CDR3aa: CASTVDRDNYGYTF

v_gene: TRBV20-1
abundance: .
j_gene: TRBJ2-5
CDR3aa: CSARVFGEGGTETQYF

v_gene: TRBV5-6
abundance: .
j_gene: TRBJ2-7
CDR3aa: CASSFGGTLHEQYF

v_gene: TRBV2
abundance: .
j_gene: TRBJ2-5
CDR3aa: CASSEASGARETQYF

v_gene: TRBV5-1
abundance: .
j_gene: TRBJ1-2
CDR3aa: CASSFGGRYGYTF

v_gene: TRBV19
abundance: many
j_gene: TRBJ1-4
CDR3aa: CASSTGRGENEKLFF

v_gene: TRBV6-5
abundance: .
j_gene: TRBJ2-5
CDR3aa: CASSYPGGMPFETQYF

v_gene: TRBV20-1
abundance: .
j_gene: TRBJ1-1
CDR3aa: CSARGFGDAEAFF

v_gene: TRBV29-1
abundance: .
j_gene: TRBJ2-1
CDR3aa: CSVDSGGGRNEQFF

v_gene: TRBV18
abundance: few
j_gene: TRBJ1-1
CDR3aa: CASSPLHSVMGAEAFF

v_gene: TRBV20-1
abundance: many
j_gene: TRBJ2-7
CDR3aa: CSALTLAREDPYEQYF